The entry below gives a single TCR beta chain sequence along with its context. What antigen it recognizes has not been identified. No much larger clone exists at a distance of one base, and base qualities are not known. CDR1 and CDR2, looked up from the germline V gene, are SQVTM and ANQGSEA. There are 12 amino acids in the CDR3, from cysteine to phenylalanine inclusive. Only the CDR3 part of the read is kept: 36 bases, read in frame from the first base. Trimming at the junction amounts to 7 bases on V and 7 bases on J, and the germline ends lie 17 bases apart. The donors were roughly 40 Caucasian individuals from Russia, aged roughly 6 to 100 years, who were systemically healthy. Each donor gave 8 to 10 milliliters of peripheral blood, collected into EDTA-treated Vacutainer tubes. Ficoll-Paque density-gradient centrifugation was used to isolate PBMCs, with at least 7 million per sample. Trizol reagent was used to extract total RNA from PBMCs, with at least 5.5 micrograms per sample. For every donor, an aliquot of PBMCs went through flow cytometry to measure the percentages of naive CD45RAhigh/CD27high T cells.

Library construction relied on 5' RACE. TCRdb records Illumina HiSeq 2500 as the sequencer. A second PCR of about 7 to 12 cycles was run with a J-beta primer mix and a sample-barcoded 5' primer. Each TCR beta cDNA molecule received a unique molecular identifier from a template-switch 5' adaptor carrying 12 random nucleotides. Each sample yielded at least 2.5 million CDR3-containing paired-end reads. First-strand cDNA synthesis was performed from all RNA using the Mint cDNA synthesis kit, with priming by a TRBC-specific oligonucleotide. After uracil-DNA glycosylase treatment, a first 18-cycle PCR used universal primers M1SS and BC2_uni_R on all cDNA. On the study's bioinformatics: For normalization, 1 million high-quality reads, each with a distinct molecular identifier, were randomly selected from each sample. Instead of being binned into consensus sequences, reads that shared molecular identifiers were thrown out. CDR3 identification, clonotype clustering and error correction used MiTCR with a Q25 quality threshold and the strictest error-elimination algorithm. A nonparametric unseen species model with Euler transformation was used to estimate lower-bound total TCR beta diversity. TCRdb trimmed the raw reads at Q25, called clones with MiXCR and kept productive beta chains. Entries are consolidated by CDR3 protein sequence, retaining the most common genes and DNA. These V and J calls derive from TCRdb rather than the authors' analysis. The sample table lists about 280,000 distinct CDR3 sequences, about 25% of them with a count of one. The ten largest clones capture 25% to 30% of the sample.

These data belong to a study of blood T cells in healthy people across ages (dated by TCRdb to the mid-2010s). Background on the whole study: In model experiments, roughly one uniquely barcoded TCR beta cDNA molecule per two T cells was captured by template switching. To avoid experimental bias, donors of different ages were distributed randomly across sequencing lanes. The study analyzed two additional independent replicas of 1 million unique cDNA reads from the same blood draw for two donors, one aged 18 to 29 and one aged 80 or older. The study measured age-related changes in TCR beta repertoire diversity using deep sequencing normalized with unique cDNA molecular identifiers. Donors were grouped into four age groups: young (average 16 years), middle-aged (about 40), aged (around 66) and long-lived (around 80).

The full study reports these points: Since profiling was done on bulk unsorted PBMCs, naive and antigen-experienced compartments could not be conclusively compared. A strong correlation was found between observed TCR beta diversity and the percentage of naive T cells measured by flow cytometry. Observed TCR beta diversity per million T cells fell roughly linearly with age, and a significant reduction was already apparent by age approximately 41. Donor CMV infection status was unknown, potentially confounding age-related changes in expanded clonotypes. Estimates of total diversity based on one million sequenced T cells were regarded as lower bounds and as underestimates. Compared with the aged group, more naive CD4+ T cells, fewer expanded clones and increased TCR diversity were shown by the long-lived group, suggesting age selection.

The V and J segments used are TRBV29-1 and TRBJ2-7; the D element might be TRBD1 or TRBD2, as each aligns at 7 bases. The sequencing sample was made of blood. The sequence was collected from an older woman in good health. The DNA reads as follows: TGCAGCGCCGCACACCAGGGGGGGGAGCAGTACTTC. Its amino acids are CSAAHQGGEQYF.